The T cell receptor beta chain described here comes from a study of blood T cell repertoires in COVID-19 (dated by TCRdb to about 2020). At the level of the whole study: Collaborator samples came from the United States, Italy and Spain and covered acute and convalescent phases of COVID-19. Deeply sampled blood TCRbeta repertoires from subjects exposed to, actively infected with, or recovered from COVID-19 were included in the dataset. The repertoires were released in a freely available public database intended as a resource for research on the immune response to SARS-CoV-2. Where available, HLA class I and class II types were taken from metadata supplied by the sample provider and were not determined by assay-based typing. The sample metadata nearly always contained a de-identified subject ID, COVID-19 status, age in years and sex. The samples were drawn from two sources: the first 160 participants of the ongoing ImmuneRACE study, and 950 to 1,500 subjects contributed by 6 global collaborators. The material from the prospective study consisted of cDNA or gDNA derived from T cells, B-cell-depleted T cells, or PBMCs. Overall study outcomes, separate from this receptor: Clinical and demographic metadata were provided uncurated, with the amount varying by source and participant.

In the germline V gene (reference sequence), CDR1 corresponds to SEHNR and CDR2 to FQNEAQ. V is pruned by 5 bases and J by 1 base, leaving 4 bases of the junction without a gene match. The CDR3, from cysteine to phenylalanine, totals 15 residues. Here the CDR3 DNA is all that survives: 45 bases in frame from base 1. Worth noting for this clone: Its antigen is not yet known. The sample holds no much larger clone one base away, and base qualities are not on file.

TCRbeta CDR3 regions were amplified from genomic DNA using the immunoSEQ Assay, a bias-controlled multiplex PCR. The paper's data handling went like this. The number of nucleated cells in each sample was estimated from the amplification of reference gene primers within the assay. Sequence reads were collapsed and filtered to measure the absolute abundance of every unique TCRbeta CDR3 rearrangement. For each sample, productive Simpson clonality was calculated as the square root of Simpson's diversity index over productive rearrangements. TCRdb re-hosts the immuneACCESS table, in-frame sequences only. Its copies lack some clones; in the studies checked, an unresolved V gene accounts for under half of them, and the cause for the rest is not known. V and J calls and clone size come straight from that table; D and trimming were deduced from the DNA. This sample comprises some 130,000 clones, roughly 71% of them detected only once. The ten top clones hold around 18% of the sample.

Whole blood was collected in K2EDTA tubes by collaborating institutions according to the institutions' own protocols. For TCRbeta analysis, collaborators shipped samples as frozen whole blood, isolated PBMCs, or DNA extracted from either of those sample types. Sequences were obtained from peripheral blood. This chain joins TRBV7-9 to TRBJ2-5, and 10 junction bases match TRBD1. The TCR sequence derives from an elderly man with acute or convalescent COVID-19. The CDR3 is CASSTGTGAQETQYF. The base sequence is TGTGCCAGCAGCACCGGGACAGGGGCCCAAGAGACCCAGTACTTC. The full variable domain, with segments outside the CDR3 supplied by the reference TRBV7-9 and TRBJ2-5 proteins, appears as DTGVSQNPRHKITKRGQNVTFRCDPISEHNRLYWYRQTLGQGPEFLTYFQNEAQLEKSRLLSDRFSAERPKGSFSTLEIQRTEQGDSAMYLCASSTGTGAQETQYFGPGTRLLVL.